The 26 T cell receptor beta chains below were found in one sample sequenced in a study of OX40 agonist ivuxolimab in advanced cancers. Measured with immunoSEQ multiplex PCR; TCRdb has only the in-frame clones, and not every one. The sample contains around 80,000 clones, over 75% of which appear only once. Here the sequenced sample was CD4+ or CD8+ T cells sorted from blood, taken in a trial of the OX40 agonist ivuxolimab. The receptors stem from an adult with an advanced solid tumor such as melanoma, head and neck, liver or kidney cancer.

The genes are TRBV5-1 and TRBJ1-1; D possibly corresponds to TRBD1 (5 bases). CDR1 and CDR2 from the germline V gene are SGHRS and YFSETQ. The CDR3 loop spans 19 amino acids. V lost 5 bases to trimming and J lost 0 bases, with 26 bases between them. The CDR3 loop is CASRGTGRGASNMNTEAFF. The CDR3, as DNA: TGCGCCAGCAGGGGGACCGGACGGGGAGCTTCCAACATGAACACTGAAGCTTTCTTT.

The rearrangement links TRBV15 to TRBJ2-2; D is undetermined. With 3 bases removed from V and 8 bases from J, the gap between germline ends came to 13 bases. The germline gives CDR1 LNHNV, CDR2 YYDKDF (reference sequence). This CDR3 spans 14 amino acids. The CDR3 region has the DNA TGTGCCACCAGCAGTAGGACGGCAACGGGGGAGCTGTTTTTT. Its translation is CATSSRTATGELFF.

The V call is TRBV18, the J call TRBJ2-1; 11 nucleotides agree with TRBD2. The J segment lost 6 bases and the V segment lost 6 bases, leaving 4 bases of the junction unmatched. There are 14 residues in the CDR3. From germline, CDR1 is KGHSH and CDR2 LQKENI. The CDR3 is CASSRLAGGNEQFF. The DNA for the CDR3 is TGTGCCAGCTCCCGCCTAGCGGGGGGCAATGAGCAGTTCTTC. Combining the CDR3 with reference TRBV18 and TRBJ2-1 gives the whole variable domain NAGVMQNPRHLVRRRGQEARLRCSPMKGHSHVYWYRQLPEEGLKFMVYLQKENIIDESGMPKERFSAEFPKEGPSILRIQQVVRGDSAAYFCASSRLAGGNEQFFGPGTRLTVL.

The CDR3 sequence is CASSLETGNQPQHF. The CDR3 DNA is TGTGCCAGCAGCTTAGAAACGGGGAATCAGCCCCAGCATTTT. J is TRBJ1-5 and V is TRBV11-2; unclear D gene. Between the trimmed V and J ends, which lost 0 bases and 4 bases, there was a span of 7 bases. Germline values: CDR1 SGHAT, CDR2 FQNNGV. The CDR3 consists of 14 residues.

The CDR3 nucleotides read TGTGCCAGTAGTAAGGGTGGGGGGACTGAAGCTTTCTTT. Translating it yields CASSKGGGTEAFF. This chain uses TRBV19 with TRBJ1-1; D is perhaps TRBD1 (5 bases). Germline V lookup: CDR1 LNHDA, CDR2 SQIVND (reference sequence). This CDR3 contains 13 residues. V was cut by 4 bases and J by 5 bases, with 11 bases left in between. The variable domain in full, completed from reference TRBV19 and TRBJ1-1, reads DGGITQSPKYLFRKEGQNVTLSCEQNLNHDAMYWYRQDPGQGLRLIYYSQIVNDFQKGDIAEGYSVSREKKESFPLTVTSAQKNPTAFYLCASSKGGGTEAFFGQGTRLTVV.

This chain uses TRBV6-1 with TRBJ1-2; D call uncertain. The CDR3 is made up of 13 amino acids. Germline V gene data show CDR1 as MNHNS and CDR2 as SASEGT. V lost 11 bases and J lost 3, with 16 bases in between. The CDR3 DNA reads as TGTGCCGGGTCCCTGGGTAATGACTATGGCTACACCTTC. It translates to CAGSLGNDYGYTF.

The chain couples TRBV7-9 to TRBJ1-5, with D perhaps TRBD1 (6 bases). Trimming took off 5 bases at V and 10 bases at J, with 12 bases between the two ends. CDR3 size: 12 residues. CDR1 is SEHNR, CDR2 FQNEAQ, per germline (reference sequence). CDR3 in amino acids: CASSTDSEPQHF. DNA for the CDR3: TGTGCCAGCAGCACGGACAGCGAACCCCAGCATTTT.

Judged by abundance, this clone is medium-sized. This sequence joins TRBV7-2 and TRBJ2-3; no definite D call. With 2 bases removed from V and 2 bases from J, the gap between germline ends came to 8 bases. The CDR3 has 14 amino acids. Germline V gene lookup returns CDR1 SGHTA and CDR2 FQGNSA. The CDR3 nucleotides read TGTGCCAGCAGCTTAACGACATTCACAGATACGCAGTATTTT. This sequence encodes CASSLTTFTDTQYF. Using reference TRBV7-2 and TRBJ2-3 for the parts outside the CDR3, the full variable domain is GAGVSQSPSNKVTEKGKDVELRCDPISGHTALYWYRQSLGQGLEFLIYFQGNSAPDKSGLPSDRFSAERTGGSVSTLTIQRTQQEDSAVYLCASSLTTFTDTQYFGPGTRLTVL.

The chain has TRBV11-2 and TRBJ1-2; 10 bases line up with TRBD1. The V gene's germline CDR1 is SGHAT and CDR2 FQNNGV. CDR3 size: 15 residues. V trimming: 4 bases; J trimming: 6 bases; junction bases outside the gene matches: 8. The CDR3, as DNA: TGTGCCAGCAGCTCCGACAGGGGGCGAGACCATGGCTACACCTTC. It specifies CASSSDRGRDHGYTF.

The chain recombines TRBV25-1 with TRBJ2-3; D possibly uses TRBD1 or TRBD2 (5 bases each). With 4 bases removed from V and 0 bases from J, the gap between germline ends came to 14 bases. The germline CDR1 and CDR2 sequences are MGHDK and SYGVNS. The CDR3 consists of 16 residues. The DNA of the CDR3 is TGTGCCAGCAGTGGGTTCTTGGGGGTAAGCACAGATACGCAGTATTTT. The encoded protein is CASSGFLGVSTDTQYF.

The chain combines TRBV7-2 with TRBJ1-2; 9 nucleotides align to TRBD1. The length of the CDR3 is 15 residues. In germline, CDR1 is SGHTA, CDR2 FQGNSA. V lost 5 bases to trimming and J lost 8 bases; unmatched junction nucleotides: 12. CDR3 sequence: CASSPRTGVGLGYTF. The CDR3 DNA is TGTGCCAGCAGCCCCAGGACAGGGGTAGGGTTAGGCTACACCTTC.

This CDR3 is CASSANRAANYGYTF. DNA for the CDR3: TGTGCCAGCAGTGCAAACAGGGCGGCTAACTATGGCTACACCTTC. V and J are TRBV6-1 and TRBJ1-2, with D maybe TRBD1 (6 bases). The CDR3 runs 15 residues. The germline V and J ends were trimmed by 4 bases and 0 bases, with 12 bases remaining between them. The germline V gene encodes CDR1 MNHNS and CDR2 SASEGT.

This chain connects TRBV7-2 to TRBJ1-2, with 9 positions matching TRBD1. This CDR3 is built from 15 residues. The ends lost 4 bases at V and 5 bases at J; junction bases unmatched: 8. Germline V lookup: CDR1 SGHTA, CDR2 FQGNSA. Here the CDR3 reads CASSYRLQGAYGYTF. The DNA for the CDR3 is TGTGCCAGCAGCTACCGGCTACAGGGGGCTTATGGCTACACCTTC.

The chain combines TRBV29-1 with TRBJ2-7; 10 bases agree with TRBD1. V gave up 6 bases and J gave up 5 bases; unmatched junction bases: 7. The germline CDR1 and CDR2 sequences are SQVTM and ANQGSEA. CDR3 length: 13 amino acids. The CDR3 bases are TGCAGCGTACACGGACAGGGGGAAAACGAGCAGTACTTC. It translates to CSVHGQGENEQYF.

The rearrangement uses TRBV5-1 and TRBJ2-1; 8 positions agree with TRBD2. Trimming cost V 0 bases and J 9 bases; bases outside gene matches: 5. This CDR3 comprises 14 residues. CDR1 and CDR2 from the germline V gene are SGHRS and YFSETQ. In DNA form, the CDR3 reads TGCGCCAGCAGCTTGGAGGCGGGAGGCGGTGAGCAGTTCTTC. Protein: CASSLEAGGGEQFF. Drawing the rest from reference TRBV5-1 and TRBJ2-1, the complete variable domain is KAGVTQTPRYLIKTRGQQVTLSCSPISGHRSVSWYQQTPGQGLQFLFEYFSETQRNKGNFPGRFSGRQFSNSRSEMNVSTLELGDSALYLCASSLEAGGGEQFFGPGTRLTVL.

The CDR3 coding sequence is TGTGCCAGCACCGGGGCCAACAGTGCGGAGCCCCAGCATTTT. It translates to CASTGANSAEPQHF. V and J are TRBV7-9 and TRBJ1-5; tentatively, D is TRBD1 (5 bases). The CDR3 runs to 14 residues. V lost 7 bases and J lost 8, with 18 bases in between. CDR1 is SEHNR and CDR2 is FQNEAQ in the germline V gene (reference sequence).

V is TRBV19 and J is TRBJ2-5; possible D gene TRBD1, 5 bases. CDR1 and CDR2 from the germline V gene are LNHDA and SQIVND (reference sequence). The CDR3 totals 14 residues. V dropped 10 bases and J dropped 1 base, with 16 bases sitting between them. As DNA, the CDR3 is TGTGCCACCCGCCAGGGAAGGCGCCAAGAGACCCAGTACTTC. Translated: CATRQGRRQETQYF.

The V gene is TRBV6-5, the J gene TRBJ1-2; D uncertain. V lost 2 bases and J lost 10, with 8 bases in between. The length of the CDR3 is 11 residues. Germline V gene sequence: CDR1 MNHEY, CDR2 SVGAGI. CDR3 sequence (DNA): TGTGCCAGCAGTTACGGGGTGGCCTACACCTTC. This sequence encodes CASSYGVAYTF.

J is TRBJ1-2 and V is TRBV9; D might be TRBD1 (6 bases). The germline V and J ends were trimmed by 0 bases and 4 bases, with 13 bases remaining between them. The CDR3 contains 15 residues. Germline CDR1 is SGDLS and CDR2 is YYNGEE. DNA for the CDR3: TGTGCCAGCAGCGTAGATGGGGGGCTGGGCTATGGCTACACCTTC. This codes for CASSVDGGLGYGYTF.

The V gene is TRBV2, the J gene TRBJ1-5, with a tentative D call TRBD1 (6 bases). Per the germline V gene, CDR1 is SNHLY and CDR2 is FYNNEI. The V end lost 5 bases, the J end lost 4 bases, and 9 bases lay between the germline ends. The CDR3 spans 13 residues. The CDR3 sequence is CASSPGANQPQHF. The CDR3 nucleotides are TGTGCCAGCAGTCCGGGGGCAAATCAGCCCCAGCATTTT. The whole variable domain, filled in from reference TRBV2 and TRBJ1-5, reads EPEVTQTPSHQVTQMGQEVILRCVPISNHLYFYWYRQILGQKVEFLVSFYNNEISEKSEIFDDQFSVERPDGSNFTLKIRSTKLEDSAMYFCASSPGANQPQHFGDGTRLSIL.

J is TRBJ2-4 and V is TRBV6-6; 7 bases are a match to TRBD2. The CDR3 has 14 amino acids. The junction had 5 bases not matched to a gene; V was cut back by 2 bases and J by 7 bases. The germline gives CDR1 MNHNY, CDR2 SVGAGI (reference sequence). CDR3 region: CASSYSEGGNIQYF. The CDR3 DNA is TGTGCCAGCAGTTACAGTGAGGGAGGGAACATTCAGTACTTC.

The CDR3 here is CASRRQGAAGNTIYF. Written as DNA, the CDR3 is TGTGCCAGCAGGCGACAGGGGGCCGCTGGAAACACCATATATTTT. The gene calls are TRBV6-6 and TRBJ1-3; 10 bases are a match to TRBD1. J was trimmed by 2 bases and V by 6 bases; bases with no gene match: 4. The germline CDR1 and CDR2 sequences are MNHNY and SVGAGI (reference sequence). This CDR3 region has 15 residues.

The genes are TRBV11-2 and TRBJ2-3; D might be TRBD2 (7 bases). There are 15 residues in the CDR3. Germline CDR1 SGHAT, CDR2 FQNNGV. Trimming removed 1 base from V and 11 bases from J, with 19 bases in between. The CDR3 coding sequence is TGTGCCAGCAGCTTAGCGGGGGGCGATCTGGATGGGCAGTATTTT. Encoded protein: CASSLAGGDLDGQYF. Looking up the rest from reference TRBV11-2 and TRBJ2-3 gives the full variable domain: EAGVAQSPRYKIIEKRQSVAFWCNPISGHATLYWYQQILGQGPKLLIQFQNNGVVDDSQLPKDRFSAERLKGVDSTLKIQPAKLEDSAVYLCASSLAGGDLDGQYFGPGTRLTVL.

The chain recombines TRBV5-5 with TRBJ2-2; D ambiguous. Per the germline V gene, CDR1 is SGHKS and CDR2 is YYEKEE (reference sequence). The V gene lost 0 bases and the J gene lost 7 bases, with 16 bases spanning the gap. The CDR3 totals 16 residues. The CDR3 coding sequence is TGTGCCAGCAGCTTGGCGGGTTCAGGTCGTAGCGGGGAGCTGTTTTTT. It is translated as CASSLAGSGRSGELFF.

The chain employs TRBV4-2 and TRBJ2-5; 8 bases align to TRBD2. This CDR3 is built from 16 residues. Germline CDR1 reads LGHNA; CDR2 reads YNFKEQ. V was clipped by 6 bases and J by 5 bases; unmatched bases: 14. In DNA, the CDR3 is TGTGCCAGCAGTCACGGGAGGGGAACCTCGGGGGAGACCCAGTACTTC. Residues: CASSHGRGTSGETQYF.

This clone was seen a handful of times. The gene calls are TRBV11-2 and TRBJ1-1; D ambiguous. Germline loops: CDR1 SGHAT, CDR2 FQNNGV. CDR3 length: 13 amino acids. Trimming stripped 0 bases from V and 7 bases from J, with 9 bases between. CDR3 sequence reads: CASSLDTGSEAFF. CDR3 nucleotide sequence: TGTGCCAGCAGCTTAGATACTGGAAGTGAAGCTTTCTTT.